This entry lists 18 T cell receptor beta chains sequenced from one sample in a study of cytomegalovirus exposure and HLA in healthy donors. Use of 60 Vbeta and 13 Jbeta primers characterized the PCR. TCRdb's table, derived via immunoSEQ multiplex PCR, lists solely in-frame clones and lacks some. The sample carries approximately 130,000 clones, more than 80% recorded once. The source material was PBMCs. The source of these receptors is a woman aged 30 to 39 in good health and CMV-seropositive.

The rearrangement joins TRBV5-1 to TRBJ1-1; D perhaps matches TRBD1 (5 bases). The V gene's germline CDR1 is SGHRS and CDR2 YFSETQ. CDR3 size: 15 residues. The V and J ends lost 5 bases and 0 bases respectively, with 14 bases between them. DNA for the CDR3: TGCGCCAGCAGTTTCACTACAGGCTTGAACACTGAAGCTTTCTTT. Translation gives CASSFTTGLNTEAFF.

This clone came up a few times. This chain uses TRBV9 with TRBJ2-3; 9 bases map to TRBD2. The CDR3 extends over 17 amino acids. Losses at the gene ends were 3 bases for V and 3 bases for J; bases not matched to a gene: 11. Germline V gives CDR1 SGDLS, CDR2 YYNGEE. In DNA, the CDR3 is TGTGCCAGCAGCGGGGGACAGCGGGGGGAGGCTACAGATACGCAGTATTTT. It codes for CASSGGQRGEATDTQYF.

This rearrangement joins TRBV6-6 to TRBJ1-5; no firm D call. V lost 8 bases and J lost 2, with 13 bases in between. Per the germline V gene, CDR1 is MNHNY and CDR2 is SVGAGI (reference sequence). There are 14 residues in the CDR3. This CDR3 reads CASGSPGGNQPQHF. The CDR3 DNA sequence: TGTGCCAGCGGCTCCCCCGGAGGCAATCAGCCCCAGCATTTT.

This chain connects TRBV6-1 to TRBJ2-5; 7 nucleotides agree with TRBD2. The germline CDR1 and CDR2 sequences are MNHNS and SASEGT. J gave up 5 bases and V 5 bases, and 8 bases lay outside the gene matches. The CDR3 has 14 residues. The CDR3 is CASSWGGAGETQYF. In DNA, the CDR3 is TGTGCCAGCAGTTGGGGAGGGGCAGGGGAGACCCAGTACTTC.

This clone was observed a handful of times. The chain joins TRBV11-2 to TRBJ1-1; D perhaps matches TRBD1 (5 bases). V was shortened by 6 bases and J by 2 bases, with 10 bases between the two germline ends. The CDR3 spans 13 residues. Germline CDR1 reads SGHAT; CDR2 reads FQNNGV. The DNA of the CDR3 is TGTGCCAGCAGATCGACAGCTAACACTGAAGCTTTCTTT. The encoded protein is CASRSTANTEAFF.

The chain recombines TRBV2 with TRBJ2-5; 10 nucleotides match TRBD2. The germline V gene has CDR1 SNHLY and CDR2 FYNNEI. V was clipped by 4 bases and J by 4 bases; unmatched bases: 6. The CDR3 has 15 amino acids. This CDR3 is CASSALAGLGETQYF. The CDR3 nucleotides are TGTGCCAGCAGTGCACTAGCGGGGCTCGGAGAGACCCAGTACTTC.

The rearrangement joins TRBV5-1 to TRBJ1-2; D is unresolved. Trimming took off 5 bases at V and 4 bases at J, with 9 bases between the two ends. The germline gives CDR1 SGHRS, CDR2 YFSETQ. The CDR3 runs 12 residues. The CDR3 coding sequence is TGCGCCAGCAGTTCGGACTTCTATGGCTACACCTTC. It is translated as CASSSDFYGYTF.

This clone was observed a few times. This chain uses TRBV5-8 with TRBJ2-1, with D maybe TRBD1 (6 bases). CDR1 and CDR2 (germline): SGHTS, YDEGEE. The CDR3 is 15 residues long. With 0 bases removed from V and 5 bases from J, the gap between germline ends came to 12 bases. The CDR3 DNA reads TGTGCCAGCAGCTTGGCGGGGACACGGGACAATGAGCAGTTCTTC. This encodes CASSLAGTRDNEQFF.

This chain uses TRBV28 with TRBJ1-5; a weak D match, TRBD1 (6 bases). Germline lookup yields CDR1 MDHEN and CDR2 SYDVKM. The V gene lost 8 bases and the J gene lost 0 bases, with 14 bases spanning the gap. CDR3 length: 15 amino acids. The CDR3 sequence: CASRVRGISNQPQHF. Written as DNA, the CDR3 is TGTGCCAGCCGCGTCAGGGGAATTAGCAATCAGCCCCAGCATTTT. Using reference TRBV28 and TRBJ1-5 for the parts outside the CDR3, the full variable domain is DVKVTQSSRYLVKRTGEKVFLECVQDMDHENMFWYRQDPGLGLRLIYFSYDVKMKEKGDIPEGYSVSREKKERFSLILESASTNQTSMYLCASRVRGISNQPQHFGDGTRLSIL.

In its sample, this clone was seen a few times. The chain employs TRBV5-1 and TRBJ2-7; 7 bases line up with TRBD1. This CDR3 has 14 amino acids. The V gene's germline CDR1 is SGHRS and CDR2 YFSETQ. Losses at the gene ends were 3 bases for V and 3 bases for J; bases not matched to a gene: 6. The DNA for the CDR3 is TGCGCCAGCAGCTCGGCGACAGGGATCTACGAGCAGTACTTC. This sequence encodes CASSSATGIYEQYF. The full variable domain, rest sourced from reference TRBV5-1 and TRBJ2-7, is KAGVTQTPRYLIKTRGQQVTLSCSPISGHRSVSWYQQTPGQGLQFLFEYFSETQRNKGNFPGRFSGRQFSNSRSEMNVSTLELGDSALYLCASSSATGIYEQYFGPGTRLTVT.

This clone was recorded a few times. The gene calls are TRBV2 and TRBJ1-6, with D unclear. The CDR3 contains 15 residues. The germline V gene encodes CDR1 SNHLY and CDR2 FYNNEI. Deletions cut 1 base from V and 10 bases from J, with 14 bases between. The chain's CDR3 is CASSEDEGAGSPLHF. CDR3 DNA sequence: TGTGCCAGCAGTGAAGACGAGGGCGCGGGCTCACCCCTCCACTTT.

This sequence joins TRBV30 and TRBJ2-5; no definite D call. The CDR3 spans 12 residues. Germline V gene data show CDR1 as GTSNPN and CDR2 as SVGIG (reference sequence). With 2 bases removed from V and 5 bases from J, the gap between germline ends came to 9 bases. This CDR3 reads CAWSLGRETQYF. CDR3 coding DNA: TGTGCCTGGAGTCTAGGCCGGGAGACCCAGTACTTC.

For the CDR3, the DNA is TGTGCCAGCAGTTACTCGCCCCGGGAAAACTCCTACAATGAGCAGTTCTTC. This translates into CASSYSPRENSYNEQFF. J is TRBJ2-1 and V is TRBV6-7; D is possibly TRBD2 (5 bases). TRBV6-7 is sorted into the ORF group, with uncertain function. V was pared by 0 bases and J by 0 bases, with 12 bases between. The CDR3 totals 17 residues.

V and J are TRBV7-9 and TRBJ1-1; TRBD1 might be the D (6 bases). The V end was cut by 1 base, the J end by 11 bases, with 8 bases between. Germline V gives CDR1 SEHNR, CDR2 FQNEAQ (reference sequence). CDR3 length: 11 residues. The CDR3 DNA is TGTGCCAGCAGCTTAGGGCAGGGGGCTTTCTTT. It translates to CASSLGQGAFF.

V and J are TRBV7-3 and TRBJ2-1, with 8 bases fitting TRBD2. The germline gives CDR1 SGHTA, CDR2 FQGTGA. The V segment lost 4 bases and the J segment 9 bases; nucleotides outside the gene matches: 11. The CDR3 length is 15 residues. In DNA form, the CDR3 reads TGTGCCAGCAGCTCCGGACTAGCCAAGGGGGGTGAGCAGTTCTTC. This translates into CASSSGLAKGGEQFF.

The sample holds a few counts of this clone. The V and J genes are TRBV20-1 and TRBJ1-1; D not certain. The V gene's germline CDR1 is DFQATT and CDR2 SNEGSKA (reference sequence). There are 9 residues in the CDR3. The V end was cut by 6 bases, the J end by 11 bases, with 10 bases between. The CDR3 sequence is CSAAGEAFF. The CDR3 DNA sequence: TGCAGTGCAGCGGGTGAGGCTTTCTTT.

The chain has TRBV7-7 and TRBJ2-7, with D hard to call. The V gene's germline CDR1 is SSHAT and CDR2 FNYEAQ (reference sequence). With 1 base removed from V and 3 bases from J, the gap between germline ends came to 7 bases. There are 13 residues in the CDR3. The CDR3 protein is CASSLGPGYEQYF. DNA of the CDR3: TGTGCCAGCAGCTTAGGCCCGGGCTACGAGCAGTACTTC.

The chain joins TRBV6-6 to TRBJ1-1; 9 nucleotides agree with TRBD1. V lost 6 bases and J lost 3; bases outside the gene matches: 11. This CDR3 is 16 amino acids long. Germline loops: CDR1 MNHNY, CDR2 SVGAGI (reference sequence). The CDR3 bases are TGTGCCAGCAGCCCCAACAGGGGGCGGGGGGACACTGAAGCTTTCTTT. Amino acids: CASSPNRGRGDTEAFF.